One and the same sample provided the 11 T cell receptor beta chains below, sequenced in a study of blood T cell repertoires in COVID-19. Assay used: immunoSEQ multiplex PCR; TCRdb lists only in-frame clones, some missing. This sample carries some 250,000 clones, 70% to 80% of them seen once, and the ten largest clones take about 3.5%. The sample comprised peripheral blood. All receptors derive from a woman aged 80 or over with acute or convalescent COVID-19.

The chain combines TRBV6-5 with TRBJ2-3, with 12 positions matching TRBD2. V lost 7 bases and J lost 6; bases outside the gene matches: 8. The germline CDR1 and CDR2 sequences are MNHEY and SVGAGI. This CDR3 comprises 15 residues. This CDR3 reads CASIRLAGGSDTQYF. CDR3 in DNA: TGTGCCAGCATCAGGCTAGCGGGGGGGTCTGATACGCAGTATTTT.

This sequence joins TRBV14 and TRBJ2-7; no clear D gene. The CDR3 length is 14 residues. Germline CDR1 SGHDN, CDR2 FVKESK. With 0 bases removed from V and 1 base from J, the gap between germline ends came to 7 bases. The CDR3 region has the DNA TGTGCCAGCAGCCAAGAGGCCAGATCCTACGAGCAGTACTTC. Its protein product is CASSQEARSYEQYF.

V usage is TRBV3-1 (or the pseudogene TRBV3-2) and J usage is TRBJ2-1, with D unclear. The germline V gene encodes CDR1 LGHDT and CDR2 YNNKEL (reference sequence). There are 12 residues in the CDR3. Trimming pared 5 bases from V and 6 bases from J, leaving 8 bases between. The CDR3 reads CASSSGFNEQFF. The CDR3 DNA is TGTGCCAGCAGCTCAGGATTCAATGAGCAGTTCTTC.

As regards this clone: The same CDR3 also results from other DNA sequences found in this sample. The gene calls are TRBV5-1 and TRBJ2-7; 9 bases are a match to TRBD1. The CDR3 totals 14 residues. Germline V gene sequence: CDR1 SGHRS, CDR2 YFSETQ. Unmatched junction bases numbered 3, after V lost 3 bases and J lost 2 bases. CDR3 DNA sequence: TGCGCCAGCAGCTCCACAGGGGGCGCCTACGAGCAGTACTTC. Translating it yields CASSSTGGAYEQYF.

The chain combines TRBV19 with TRBJ2-5, with 9 bases that match TRBD1. The V gene's germline CDR1 is LNHDA and CDR2 SQIVND (reference sequence). The CDR3 length is 14 residues. Trimming removed 6 bases from V and 5 bases from J; junction bases left unmatched: 7. CDR3 in DNA: TGTGCCAGTAGCCAGGGACAGGGCGGGGAGACCCAGTACTTC. Protein: CASSQGQGGETQYF.

The sample holds a few counts of this clone. The chain's CDR3 is CASPPGAGKNTEAFF. CDR3 DNA: TGCGCCAGCCCCCCAGGGGCAGGAAAAAACACTGAAGCTTTCTTT. The chain employs TRBV10-1 and TRBJ1-1; perhaps TRBD1 as D (6 bases). The V and J ends lost 8 bases and 2 bases respectively, with 18 bases between them. This CDR3 contains 15 residues. Germline V lookup: CDR1 WNHNN, CDR2 SYGVQD (reference sequence).

This chain links TRBV6-5 with TRBJ2-5; 8 bases fit TRBD2. Germline loops: CDR1 MNHEY, CDR2 SVGAGI. CDR3 length: 14 residues. V was pared by 5 bases and J by 5 bases, with 7 bases of the junction left unmatched. This CDR3 is CASSTSGSVETQYF. The CDR3 DNA follows: TGTGCCAGCAGTACAAGCGGGAGTGTGGAGACCCAGTACTTC.

The chain has TRBV7-9 and TRBJ1-2; a weak D match, TRBD1 (6 bases). Trimming cost V 5 bases and J 2 bases, with 18 bases left between them. Germline-derived CDR1 and CDR2 are SEHNR and FQNEAQ (reference sequence). CDR3 length equals 16 residues. The CDR3 spells CASSPIRGDRNYGYTF. The CDR3 region has the DNA TGTGCCAGCAGCCCCATCCGGGGAGACAGGAACTATGGCTACACCTTC.

This sequence joins TRBV6-2 or TRBV6-3 and TRBJ2-3; perhaps TRBD2 as D (7 bases). The CDR3 extends over 14 amino acids. V lost 6 bases and J 6 bases, leaving 16 bases between the germline ends. Germline V CDR1 and CDR2: MNHEY, SVGEGT. DNA for the CDR3: TGTGCCAGCAGCCACTGGCGGGGGCAGGATACGCAGTATTTT. The encoded protein is CASSHWRGQDTQYF.

The rearrangement links TRBV15 to TRBJ2-7, with D possibly matching TRBD1 (6 bases). Trimming left V 2 bases short and J 3 bases short, with 14 bases between. The CDR3 runs to 15 residues. CDR1 and CDR2 (germline): LNHNV, YYDKDF (reference sequence). The CDR3 bases are TGTGCCACCAGCAGAAGGGGCAGGGGCATCTACGAGCAGTACTTC. Protein: CATSRRGRGIYEQYF.

The chain combines TRBV6-5 with TRBJ1-2, with 8 bases matching TRBD1. Trimming removed 2 bases from V and 6 bases from J; junction bases left unmatched: 8. The CDR3 runs 15 residues. The germline V gene encodes CDR1 MNHEY and CDR2 SVGAGI. Here the CDR3 reads CASSYAGGQGNGYTF. The CDR3 nucleotides are TGTGCCAGCAGTTACGCGGGTGGACAGGGAAATGGCTACACCTTC.